This paragraph covers one TCR beta chain sequence. Repertoires were generated with immunoSEQ multiplex PCR, while TCRdb's copy carries only in-frame clones and drops some. The table includes approximately 480,000 clones, 89% detected once. From germline, CDR1 is SEHNR and CDR2 FQNEAQ (reference sequence). The CDR3 is 15 residues long. Trimming stripped 0 bases from V and 8 bases from J, with 13 bases between. This specimen belongs to a study of blood T cell repertoires in COVID-19. The origin of this receptor is a man in his late teens or twenties with COVID-19, enrolled during active disease. The chain has TRBV7-9 and TRBJ2-2; perhaps TRBD2 as D (5 bases). The specimen was peripheral blood. The CDR3 loop reads CASSLAGVRTGELFF. As DNA, the CDR3 is TGTGCCAGCAGCTTAGCGGGAGTTCGAACGGGGGAGCTGTTTTTT.